This entry concerns a single T cell receptor (beta chain). Its target is not known. The study separated CD4+ cells into CD45RA+ naive and CD45RA-negative memory subsets. The data were obtained in a study of shared clonotypes between healthy human individuals. Overall study results and limits: The researchers took only blood, and tissue repertoires probably look different.

Each subset's genomic DNA was shared equally among a number of immunoSEQ plates. TCRdb's table, derived via immunoSEQ multiplex PCR, lists solely in-frame clones and lacks some. The sample contains roughly 650,000 clones, almost 97% of which appear only once. Looked up from germline, CDR1 is MNHEY and CDR2 is SVGAGI. The V and J ends lost 6 bases and 2 bases respectively, with 5 bases between them. CDR3 length: 12 residues. The receptor was derived from a woman in her 30s in good health. The material sequenced was naive CD4+ T cells sorted from blood. Subset reported: CD45RA+ positively selected. This chain joins TRBV6-5 and TRBJ2-1; D call uncertain. CDR3 DNA: TGTGCCAGCAGAACCCCCTACAATGAGCAGTTCTTC. Amino acid sequence: CASRTPYNEQFF.